What follows are 2 T cell receptor beta chains derived from one specimen sequenced in a study of T cells after yellow fever vaccination (dated by TCRdb to between 2018 and 2021). In light of the paper, this sample's treatment or condition label describes: live attenuated yellow fever vaccine strain. Library method: 5' RACE. Sequencing was performed on an Illumina NovaSeq 6000. Through fastp at Q25 and MiXCR, TCRdb rebuilt clones from the public reads, retaining in-frame beta chains. Every distinct CDR3 protein forms one entry, paired with its most common genes and DNA. The sample table holds some 320,000 distinct CDR3 sequences, of which 3.5% to 4.5% were seen once. 19% of the sample is in the top ten clones. The specimen was PBMCs, collected 15 days after the yellow fever booster vaccination. Source of these receptors: a young man who received the YFV17D yellow fever vaccine.

The chain is built from TRBV12-3 or TRBV12-4 and TRBJ2-2, with 9 bases lining up with TRBD1. The CDR3 is 15 amino acids. The V segment lost 6 bases and the J segment 6 bases; nucleotides outside the gene matches: 8. For the CDR3, the DNA is TGTGCCAGCAGGCATACAGGGGGCAGGGCCGGGGAGCTGTTTTTT. It translates to CASRHTGGRAGELFF.

This clonotype was found a few times. The chain carries TRBV5-6 and TRBJ1-6, with D hard to call. Looked up from germline, CDR1 is SGHDT and CDR2 is YYEEEE. V shed 0 bases and J shed 9 bases, with 10 bases lying between them. The CDR3 sequence is 14 residues long. The CDR3 spells CASSLVDHSSPLHF. CDR3 sequence (DNA): TGTGCCAGCAGCTTGGTAGACCACAGTTCACCCCTCCACTTT.